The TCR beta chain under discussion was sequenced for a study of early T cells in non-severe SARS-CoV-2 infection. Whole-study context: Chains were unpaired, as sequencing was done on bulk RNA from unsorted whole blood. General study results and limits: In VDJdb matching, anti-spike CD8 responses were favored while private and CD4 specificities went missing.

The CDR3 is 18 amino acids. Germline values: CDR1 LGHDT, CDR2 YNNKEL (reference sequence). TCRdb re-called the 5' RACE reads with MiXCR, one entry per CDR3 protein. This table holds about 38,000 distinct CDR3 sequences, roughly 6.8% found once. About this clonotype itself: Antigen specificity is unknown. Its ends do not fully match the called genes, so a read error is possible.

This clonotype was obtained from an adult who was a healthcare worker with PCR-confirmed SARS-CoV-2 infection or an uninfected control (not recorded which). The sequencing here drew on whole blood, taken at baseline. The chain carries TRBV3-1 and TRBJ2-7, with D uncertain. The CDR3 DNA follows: TGTGCCAGCAGCCCTCGCCGCGCCTCGAGGTTAAACTCCTACGTGCAGTACTTC. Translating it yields CASSPRRASRLNSYVQYF.